Presented here are 9 T cell receptor beta chains from one specimen sequenced in a study of T cell responses to AZD1222 COVID-19 vaccine. Produced via immunoSEQ multiplex PCR; TCRdb's table is partial and in-frame only. The sample yields 200,000 or so clones, around 87% seen once. This sample comprised peripheral blood, obtained on day 0 of MenACWY control vaccination. The receptors originated from an adult in good health.

The rearrangement links TRBV7-8 to TRBJ2-7; no definite D call. Trimming took off 1 base at V and 3 bases at J, with 10 bases between the two ends. In germline, CDR1 is SGHVS, CDR2 FQNEAQ. CDR3 length: 14 residues. In nucleotides, the CDR3 is TGTGCCAGCAGCTTAGGGGCCGCAGACTACGAGCAGTACTTC. Encoded protein: CASSLGAADYEQYF.

The rearrangement links TRBV2 to TRBJ1-1; TRBD1 aligns across 7 bases. The CDR3 loop spans 12 amino acids. Germline values: CDR1 SNHLY, CDR2 FYNNEI. The ends lost 6 bases at V and 7 bases at J; junction bases unmatched: 5. The CDR3 sequence is CASRRTGLEAFF. DNA for the CDR3: TGTGCCAGCAGGAGGACAGGCCTTGAAGCTTTCTTT.

V and J are TRBV10-3 and TRBJ1-1; a possible D gene is TRBD1 (6 bases). Germline CDR1 ENHRY, CDR2 SYGVKD. The CDR3 is 14 amino acids. Trimming pared 8 bases from V and 5 bases from J, leaving 18 bases between. The CDR3 loop is CAIGGRGGQTEAFF. The CDR3, as DNA: TGTGCCATCGGAGGTAGGGGGGGTCAGACTGAAGCTTTCTTT.

The CDR3, as DNA: TGTGCCAGCAGTACGACAGGGGGGGACACTGAAGCTTTCTTT. It codes for CASSTTGGDTEAFF. The chain employs TRBV2 and TRBJ1-1; 9 nucleotides match TRBD1. V trimming: 5 bases; J trimming: 3 bases; junction bases outside the gene matches: 4. From germline, CDR1 is SNHLY and CDR2 FYNNEI. The CDR3 length is 14 residues.

The rearrangement links TRBV5-6 to TRBJ1-6; D is uncertain. Trimming pared 0 bases from V and 10 bases from J, leaving 11 bases between. Per the germline V gene, CDR1 is SGHDT and CDR2 is YYEEEE. This CDR3 is 14 amino acids long. This chain's CDR3 is CASSLGQSASPLHF. DNA of the CDR3: TGTGCCAGCAGCTTGGGGCAGTCTGCGTCACCCCTCCACTTT.

This clone was seen only once. The J gene is TRBJ1-4, the V gene TRBV4-3; 10 nucleotides align to TRBD1. Germline CDR1 is LGHNA and CDR2 is YSLEER. The CDR3 runs 14 residues. The junction had 3 bases not matched to a gene; V was cut back by 3 bases and J by 8 bases. The CDR3 region is CASSQGQGSEKLFF. CDR3 nucleotides: TGCGCCAGCAGCCAGGGACAGGGGTCCGAAAAACTGTTTTTT.

This clone was observed a handful of times. The V and J genes are TRBV28 and TRBJ1-1, with D perhaps TRBD1 (5 bases). Germline loops: CDR1 MDHEN, CDR2 SYDVKM. The V end was cut by 10 bases, the J end by 2 bases, with 14 bases between. The CDR3 consists of 13 residues. The CDR3 nucleotides read TGTGCCAATTACCTAGGGGTTAACACTGAAGCTTTCTTT. Protein: CANYLGVNTEAFF.

This clone has only a few counts. This chain joins TRBV2 and TRBJ1-5; D remains unclear. Germline V CDR1 and CDR2: SNHLY, FYNNEI. The CDR3 runs to 15 residues. Trimming pared 4 bases from V and 2 bases from J, leaving 12 bases between. The CDR3 protein is CASSVSAGRNQPQHF. DNA of the CDR3: TGTGCCAGCAGTGTTTCGGCAGGTCGCAATCAGCCCCAGCATTTT.

This chain links TRBV6-5 with TRBJ1-4; D not certain. The germline CDR1 and CDR2 sequences are MNHEY and SVGAGI. This CDR3 contains 14 residues. V dropped 6 bases and J dropped 6 bases, with 14 bases sitting between them. CDR3 DNA sequence: TGTGCCAGCAGGGACCTAAAGGTTCATGAAAAACTGTTTTTT. This gives the protein CASRDLKVHEKLFF.